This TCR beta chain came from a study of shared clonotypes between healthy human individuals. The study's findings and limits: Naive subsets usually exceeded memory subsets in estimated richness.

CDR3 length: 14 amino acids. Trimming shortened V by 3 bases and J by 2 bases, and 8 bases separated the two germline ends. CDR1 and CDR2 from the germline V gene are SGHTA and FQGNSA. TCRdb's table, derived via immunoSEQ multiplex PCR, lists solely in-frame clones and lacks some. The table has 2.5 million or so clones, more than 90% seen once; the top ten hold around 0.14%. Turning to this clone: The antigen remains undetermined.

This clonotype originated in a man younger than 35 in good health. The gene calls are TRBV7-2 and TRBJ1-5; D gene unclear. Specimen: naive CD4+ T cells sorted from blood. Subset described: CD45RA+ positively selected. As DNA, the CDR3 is TGTGCCAGCAGCTTCCCGACGGGCAATCAGCCCCAGCATTTT. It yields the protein CASSFPTGNQPQHF.